This is a list of T cell receptor beta chains from one sample in a study of T cells in Graves' hyperthyroidism and ophthalmopathy. From the multiplex PCR reads, TCRdb called clonotypes with MiXCR, one entry per CDR3 protein. This table has almost 600,000 distinct CDR3 sequences, around 46% appearing once. The sequenced material came from peripheral blood or thyroid tissue (not recorded which). These receptors were obtained from a woman aged 18 to 35 with Graves' hyperthyroidism. The CDR3 runs from the conserved cysteine through the conserved F or W. The order of the fields is D gene, J gene, V gene, clone size, CDR3 DNA, CDR3 protein. D genes are given only for firm matches. The size of a clone is reported for some rows only, either as once, few or many, or as a class for expanded clones.

D: .
J: TRBJ1-1
V: TRBV10-3
size: many
DNA: TGTGCCATCGGGCTGGGATGGGGTTTAGCTGGTGCTTTCTTT
CDR3: CAIGLGWGLAGAFF

D: .
J: TRBJ1-5
V: TRBV6-2/TRBV6-3
size: .
DNA: TGTGCCAGCAGTTACCCCACTGGCAGGGCCGGAAATCAGCCCCAGCATTTT
CDR3: CASSYPTGRAGNQPQHF

D: .
J: TRBJ2-2
V: TRBV9
size: many
DNA: TGTGCCAGCAGCGTCAGGGTGACAGACAACACCGGGGAGCTGTTTTTT
CDR3: CASSVRVTDNTGELFF

D: TRBD1
J: TRBJ1-5
V: TRBV2
size: many
DNA: TGTGCCAGCAGGGACAGGGGTCTCAATCAGCCCCAGCATTTT
CDR3: CASRDRGLNQPQHF

D: .
J: TRBJ1-1
V: TRBV29-1
size: .
DNA: TGCAGCGGTGCGACCGCGAACATGGGGGCTTTCTTT
CDR3: CSGATANMGAFF

D: .
J: TRBJ1-2
V: TRBV6-6
size: many
DNA: TGTGCCAGCAGTTACATTGGTTACAGGATCGACTATGGCTACACCTTC
CDR3: CASSYIGYRIDYGYTF

D: .
J: TRBJ2-3
V: TRBV24-1
size: .
DNA: TGTGCCACCAGGACAGGAACAGATACGCAGTATTTT
CDR3: CATRTGTDTQYF

D: TRBD2
J: TRBJ2-5
V: TRBV9
size: .
DNA: TGTGCCAGCTCACCACCGAGTAGCGGGAGGACGGGAGAGACCCAGTACTTC
CDR3: CASSPPSSGRTGETQYF

D: TRBD1
J: TRBJ1-5
V: TRBV6-1
size: many
DNA: TGTGCCAGCAGTGAAGTCAGGGGGCCTCAGCCCCAGCATTTT
CDR3: CASSEVRGPQPQHF

D: .
J: TRBJ2-5
V: TRBV2
size: many
DNA: TGTGCCAGCAGTGTTCTATCGAGAGAGACCCAGTACTTC
CDR3: CASSVLSRETQYF

D: .
J: TRBJ1-1
V: TRBV5-1
size: many
DNA: TGCGCCAGCAGCTTAGGGGATATGAACACTGAAGCTTTCTTT
CDR3: CASSLGDMNTEAFF

D: .
J: TRBJ1-1
V: TRBV19
size: many
DNA: TGTGCCAGTACCTGGGGGAGGAACACTGAAGCTTTCTTT
CDR3: CASTWGRNTEAFF

D: .
J: TRBJ2-2
V: TRBV7-2
size: few
DNA: TGTGCCAGCAGCTTAGTAGGGGCGCGGGAAACCGGGGAGCTGTTTTTT
CDR3: CASSLVGARETGELFF

D: .
J: TRBJ2-1
V: TRBV7-3
size: many
DNA: TGTGCCAGCAGCTTGCTAGCCTACAATGAGCAGTTCTTC
CDR3: CASSLLAYNEQFF

D: .
J: TRBJ1-5
V: TRBV19
size: many
DNA: TGTGCCAGTAGTATCCGGGCGGGGAGCAACAATCAGCCCCAGCATTTT
CDR3: CASSIRAGSNNQPQHF

D: TRBD2
J: TRBJ2-7
V: TRBV20-1
size: .
DNA: TGCAGTGCTAGAGGAGAGGCGGGAGACCGCCACGAGCAGTACTTC
CDR3: CSARGEAGDRHEQYF

D: .
J: TRBJ1-6
V: TRBV7-9
size: .
DNA: TGTGCCAGCAGCTTGGGACTGTGGGTCGGATATAATTCACCCCTCCACTTT
CDR3: CASSLGLWVGYNSPLHF

D: .
J: TRBJ2-5
V: TRBV5-6
size: many
DNA: TGTGCCAGCAGCTCCAGTCGCGGGGAGGAGACCCAGTACTTC
CDR3: CASSSSRGEETQYF

D: .
J: TRBJ2-7
V: TRBV6-2/TRBV6-3
size: few
DNA: TGTGCCAGCAGTGACCGCGATGAGCAGTACTTC
CDR3: CASSDRDEQYF

D: .
J: TRBJ2-7
V: TRBV12-3/TRBV12-4
size: many
DNA: TGTGCCAGCAGTTTTGGTCACTACGAGCAGTACTTC
CDR3: CASSFGHYEQYF

D: .
J: TRBJ1-6
V: TRBV29-1
size: .
DNA: TGCAGCGTCGCTTTAAGGGGTACACCCCTCCACTTT
CDR3: CSVALRGTPLHF

D: .
J: TRBJ1-5
V: TRBV20-1
size: many
DNA: TGCAGTGCTAAGGGCGGTATCAATCAGCCCCAGCATTTT
CDR3: CSAKGGINQPQHF

D: .
J: TRBJ2-1
V: TRBV7-9
size: .
DNA: TGTGCCAGCAACGGGGGCCCTAAGCAGTTCTTC
CDR3: CASNGGPKQFF

D: TRBD1
J: TRBJ2-7
V: TRBV7-2
size: .
DNA: TGTGCCAGCAGCTTAGTAGGGGACAGGAACCCTCTATGGCAGTACTTC
CDR3: CASSLVGDRNPLWQYF

D: .
J: TRBJ2-5
V: TRBV5-1
size: many
DNA: TGCGCCAGCAGCTTGGCCACCGGGGAAGAGACCCAGTACTTC
CDR3: CASSLATGEETQYF

D: .
J: TRBJ1-4
V: TRBV28
size: many
DNA: TGTGCCGGTGGGGATATCAGGGCTGAAAAACTGTTTTTT
CDR3: CAGGDIRAEKLFF

D: .
J: TRBJ1-4
V: TRBV3-1
size: many
DNA: TGTGCCAGCAGCCAAGATCGGGAAAAACTGTTTTTT
CDR3: CASSQDREKLFF

D: TRBD2
J: TRBJ2-7
V: TRBV5-6
size: many
DNA: TGTGCCAGCAGCCCGGAGGGTAGCGGGAGAGTCTACGAGCAGTACTTC
CDR3: CASSPEGSGRVYEQYF

D: .
J: TRBJ2-7
V: TRBV20-1
size: many
DNA: TGCAGTGCGAGAGGGACCATAAGCGGCCACGAGCAGTACTTC
CDR3: CSARGTISGHEQYF

D: TRBD1
J: TRBJ1-6
V: TRBV25-1
size: .
DNA: TGTGCCAGCAGCCAAGAGGGGACAGGGGCCAATTCACCCCTCCACTTT
CDR3: CASSQEGTGANSPLHF

D: TRBD2
J: TRBJ2-1
V: TRBV29-1
size: few
DNA: TGCAGCGCAGCGGGAGGCCGCTACAATGAGCAGTTCTTC
CDR3: CSAAGGRYNEQFF

D: .
J: TRBJ1-5
V: TRBV30
size: .
DNA: TGTGCCTGGAGTGTACTGGCCAGCAATCAGCCCCAGCATTTT
CDR3: CAWSVLASNQPQHF

D: TRBD2
J: TRBJ2-7
V: TRBV13
size: many
DNA: TGTGCCAGCAGCTCAACGGGAGGACCCACCTACGAGCAGTACTTC
CDR3: CASSSTGGPTYEQYF

D: TRBD2
J: TRBJ2-2
V: TRBV19
size: many
DNA: TGTGCCAGTAGTCCCTTCTCGCTAGCGGGGACCGGGGAGCTGTTTTTT
CDR3: CASSPFSLAGTGELFF

D: .
J: TRBJ2-7
V: TRBV2
size: many
DNA: TGTGCCAGCGGAGGGAGCTACGAGCAGTACTTC
CDR3: CASGGSYEQYF